This TCR beta chain was identified during a study of shared T cell receptors in the human thymus. The CDR3 totals 18 residues. V dropped 5 bases and J dropped 5; count of bases not matched to a gene: 13. Looked up from germline, CDR1 is SGHTA and CDR2 is FQGTGA. The data were produced by immunoSEQ multiplex PCR, yet TCRdb's version contains in-frame clones alone and is incomplete. This table has about 400,000 clones, approximately 95% appearing once. The sample consisted of thymocytes. V is TRBV7-3 and J is TRBJ2-5; 14 positions agree with TRBD2. This receptor was obtained from a human donor. The CDR3 coding sequence is TGTGCCAGCAGCCCCTTAGGGACTAGCGGGAGATCAGGGGAGACCCAGTACTTC. Amino acid sequence: CASSPLGTSGRSGETQYF.